Given below is one TCR beta chain in context. A much larger clone is a single base away; this may be a read error. The data stem from a study of tumor and adjacent non-tumor tissue in lung cancer. The CDR3 sequence is 15 residues long. Per germline, CDR1 SGHAT and CDR2 FQNNGV. The library came from three nested PCR rounds adapted from ARM-PCR protocols. Via MiXCR, TCRdb re-called the multiplex PCR reads, giving one row per CDR3 protein. The sample holds about 200,000 distinct CDR3 sequences, around 70% seen once. The template was RNA from unsorted bulk tissue. This sequence joins TRBV11-2 and TRBJ2-3, with D tentatively TRBD2 (6 bases). Sequencing input: lung tumor tissue. This TCR was recovered from a man aged 55 to 70 with non-small cell lung cancer. The CDR3 protein is CVSSLESGTVGTQYF. In DNA form, the CDR3 reads TGTGTCAGCAGCTTAGAATCCGGGACTGTGGGTACGCAGTATTTT.